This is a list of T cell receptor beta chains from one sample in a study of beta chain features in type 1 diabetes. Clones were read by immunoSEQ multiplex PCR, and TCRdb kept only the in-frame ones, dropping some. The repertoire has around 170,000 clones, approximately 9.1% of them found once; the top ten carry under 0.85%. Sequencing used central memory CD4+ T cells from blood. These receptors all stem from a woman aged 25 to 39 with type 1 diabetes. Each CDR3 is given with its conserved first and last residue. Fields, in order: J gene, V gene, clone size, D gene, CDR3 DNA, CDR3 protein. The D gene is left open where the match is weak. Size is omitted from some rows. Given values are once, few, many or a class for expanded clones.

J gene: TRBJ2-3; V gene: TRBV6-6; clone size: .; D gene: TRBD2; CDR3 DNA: TGTGCCAGCAGACCTCCGGGACTAGCGGGAGTTGATACGCAGTATTTT; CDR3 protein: CASRPPGLAGVDTQYF
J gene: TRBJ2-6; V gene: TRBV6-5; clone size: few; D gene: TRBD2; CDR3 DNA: TGTGCCAGCAGTTCTCCGGGGGGCTCTGGGGCCAACGTCCTGACTTTC; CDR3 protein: CASSSPGGSGANVLTF
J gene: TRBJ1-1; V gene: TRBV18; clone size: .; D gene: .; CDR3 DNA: TGTGCCAGCTCGGAGGGCCTGAACACTGAAGCTTTCTTT; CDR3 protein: CASSEGLNTEAFF
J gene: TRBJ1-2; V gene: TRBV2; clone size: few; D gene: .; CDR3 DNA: TGTGCCAGCAGTGAAAACGACAGGTCCTTCACCTTC; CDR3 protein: CASSENDRSFTF
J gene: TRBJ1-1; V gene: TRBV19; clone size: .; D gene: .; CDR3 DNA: TGTGCCAGTAGTATAGATGCCGGGACACGGGGCACTGAAGCTTTCTTT; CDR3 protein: CASSIDAGTRGTEAFF
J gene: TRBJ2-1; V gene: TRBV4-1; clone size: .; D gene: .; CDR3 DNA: TGCGCCAGCAGCCAAGAGAGGGATCAGCAGTTCTTC; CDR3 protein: CASSQERDQQFF
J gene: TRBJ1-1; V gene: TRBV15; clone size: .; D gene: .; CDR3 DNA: TGTGCCACCAGCAGAGATCCCACGGGGAACACTGAAGCTTTCTTT; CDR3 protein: CATSRDPTGNTEAFF
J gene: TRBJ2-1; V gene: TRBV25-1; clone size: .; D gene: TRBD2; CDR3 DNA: TGTGCCAGCAGGCGGGAGGGCTCCTACAATGAGCAGTTCTTC; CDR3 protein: CASRREGSYNEQFF
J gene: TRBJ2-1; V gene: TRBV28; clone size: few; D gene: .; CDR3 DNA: TGTGCCAGCAGCCTCGACAGAAGCAATGAGCAGTTCTTC; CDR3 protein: CASSLDRSNEQFF
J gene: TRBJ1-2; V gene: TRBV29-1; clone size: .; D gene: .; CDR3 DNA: TGCAGCGTTGAAGATCCGCAGGGAGGAGGCTATGGCTACACCTTC; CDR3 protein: CSVEDPQGGGYGYTF
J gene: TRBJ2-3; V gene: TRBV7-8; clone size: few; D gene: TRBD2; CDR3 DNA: TGTGCCAGCAGAACCCCCACTAGCGCAGATACGCAGTATTTT; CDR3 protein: CASRTPTSADTQYF
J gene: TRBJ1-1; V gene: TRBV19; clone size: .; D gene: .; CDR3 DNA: TGTGCCAGTAGTATGAGGAGTGCCGAAGCTTTCTTT; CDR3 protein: CASSMRSAEAFF
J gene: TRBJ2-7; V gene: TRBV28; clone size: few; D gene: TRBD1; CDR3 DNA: TGTGCCAGCAGTTTTTCAGGGGGCTTGGAGCAGTACTTC; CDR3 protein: CASSFSGGLEQYF
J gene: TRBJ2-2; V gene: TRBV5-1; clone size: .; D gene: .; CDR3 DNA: TGCGCCAGCACTAGTGGTCCCGGGGAGCTGTTTTTT; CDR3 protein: CASTSGPGELFF
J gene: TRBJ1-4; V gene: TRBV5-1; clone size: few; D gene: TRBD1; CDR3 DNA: TGCGCCAGCAGCGTGGGACAGCACGAAAAACTGTTTTTT; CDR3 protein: CASSVGQHEKLFF
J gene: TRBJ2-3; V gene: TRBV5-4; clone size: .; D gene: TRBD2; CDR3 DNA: TGTGCCAGCAGTATACTACTAGCGGGAAGCACAGATACGCAGTATTTT; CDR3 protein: CASSILLAGSTDTQYF
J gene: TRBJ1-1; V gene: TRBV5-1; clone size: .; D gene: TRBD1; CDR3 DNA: TGCGCCAGCAGAGGGACAGAGGGGAGAGGAGGCACTGAAGCTTTCTTT; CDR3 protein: CASRGTEGRGGTEAFF
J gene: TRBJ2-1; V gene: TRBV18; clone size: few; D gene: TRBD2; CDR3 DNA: TGTGCCAGCTCACCACTCCTAGCGGGAGCCTCGTACAATGAGCAGTTCTTC; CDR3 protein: CASSPLLAGASYNEQFF
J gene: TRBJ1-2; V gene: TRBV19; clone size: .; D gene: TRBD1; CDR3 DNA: TGTGCCAGTCAAGGGGACAGAATTCCCTATGGCTACACCTTC; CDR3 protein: CASQGDRIPYGYTF
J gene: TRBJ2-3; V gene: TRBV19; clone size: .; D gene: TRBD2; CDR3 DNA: TGTGCCAGTAGCGGGCTAGCGGGAAGGACAGATACGCAGTATTTT; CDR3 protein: CASSGLAGRTDTQYF
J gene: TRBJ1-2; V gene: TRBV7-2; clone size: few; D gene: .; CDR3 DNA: TGTGCCAGCAGCCAACGACAGGTTAGGGGAGGCTACACCTTC; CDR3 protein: CASSQRQVRGGYTF
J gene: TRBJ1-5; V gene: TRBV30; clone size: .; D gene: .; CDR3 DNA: TGTGCCTGGAGTGGCGACACTGGTCAGCCCCAGCATTTT; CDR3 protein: CAWSGDTGQPQHF
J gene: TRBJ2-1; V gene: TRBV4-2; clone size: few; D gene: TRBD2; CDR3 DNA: TGTGCCAGCAGCCAAGTCCCGACCGGGACTAGCGGGGGTAATGAGCAGTTCTTC; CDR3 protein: CASSQVPTGTSGGNEQFF
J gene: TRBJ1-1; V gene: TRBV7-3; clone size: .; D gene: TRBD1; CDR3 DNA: TGTGCCAGCAGCTTAACGGGACAGGGGAACACTGAAGCTTTCTTT; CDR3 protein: CASSLTGQGNTEAFF
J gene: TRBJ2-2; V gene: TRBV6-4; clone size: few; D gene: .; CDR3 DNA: TGTGCCAGCAGCGCTCAAAGGAGCGGGGAGCTGTTTTTT; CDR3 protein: CASSAQRSGELFF
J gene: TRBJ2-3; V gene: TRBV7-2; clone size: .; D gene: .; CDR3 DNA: TGTGCCAGCAGCTTACCCCTTGGTATGGCTGGTACGCAGTATTTT; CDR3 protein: CASSLPLGMAGTQYF
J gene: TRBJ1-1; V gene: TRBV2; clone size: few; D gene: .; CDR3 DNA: TGTGCCAGCAGTGAAGAGAGTCGCACTGAAGCTTTCTTT; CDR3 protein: CASSEESRTEAFF